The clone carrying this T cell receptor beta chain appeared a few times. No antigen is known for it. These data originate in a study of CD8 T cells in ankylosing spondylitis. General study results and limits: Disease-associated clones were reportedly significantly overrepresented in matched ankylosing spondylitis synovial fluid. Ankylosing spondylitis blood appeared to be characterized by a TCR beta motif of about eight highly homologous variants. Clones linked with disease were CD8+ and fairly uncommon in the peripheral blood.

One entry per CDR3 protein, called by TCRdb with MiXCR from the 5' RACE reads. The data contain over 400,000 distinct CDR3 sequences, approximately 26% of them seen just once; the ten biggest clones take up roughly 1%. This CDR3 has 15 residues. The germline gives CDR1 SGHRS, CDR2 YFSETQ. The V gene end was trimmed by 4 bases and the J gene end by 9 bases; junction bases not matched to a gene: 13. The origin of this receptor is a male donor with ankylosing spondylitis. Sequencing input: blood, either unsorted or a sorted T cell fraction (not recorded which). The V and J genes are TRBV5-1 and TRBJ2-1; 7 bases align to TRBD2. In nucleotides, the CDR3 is TGCGCCAGCAGCCCCCAGCCCGGGAGGTGGGTTGAGCAGTTCTTC. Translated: CASSPQPGRWVEQFF.